This T cell receptor beta chain was sequenced in a study of beta chain features in type 1 diabetes. Worth noting for this clone: Its antigen is undetermined.

Blood was collected once per donor into heparin, averaging about 116 mL. Findings and limits, study-wide: Sampled from patients, naive, central memory and Treg TCRB repertoires appeared more similar than those sampled from healthy donors. Since sequencing was performed on cDNA, cells with high TCR expression could be over-represented.

CDR3 length equals 15 residues. J gave up 4 bases and V 1 base, and 3 bases lay outside the gene matches. Germline CDR1 and CDR2: SEHNR and FQNEAQ (reference sequence). What was sequenced were expressed TCRB transcripts, since all of the isolated RNA had been reverse transcribed. Method: immunoSEQ multiplex PCR; TCRdb's copy keeps in-frame clones and lacks some. The table includes around 500,000 clones, approximately 10% detected once. The sequencing sample was made of naive CD4+ T cells from blood. The chain has TRBV7-9 and TRBJ2-1, with 8 bases identical to TRBD1. The TCR comes from a woman aged 18-29 years in good health. This CDR3 is CASSLGTGRYNEQFF. The CDR3 coding sequence is TGTGCCAGCAGCTTAGGGACAGGGAGATACAATGAGCAGTTCTTC. Variable domain in full (rest from reference TRBV7-9 and TRBJ2-1): DTGVSQNPRHKITKRGQNVTFRCDPISEHNRLYWYRQTLGQGPEFLTYFQNEAQLEKSRLLSDRFSAERPKGSFSTLEIQRTEQGDSAMYLCASSLGTGRYNEQFFGPGTRLTVL.